This T cell receptor (beta chain) appears in the sequencing data of a study of technical replicates of blood from several donors (dated by TCRdb to about 2017). Concerning this clone itself: Its antigen remains undetermined. Per-base qualities were not stored, and no clone one base away is much larger.

Library method: the immunoSEQ multiplex PCR assay. Here the immuneACCESS table is served through TCRdb, limited to in-frame sequences with V and J called. Missing clones are a known gap in these copies; in checked studies unresolved V genes cover under half, and the rest lacks a known reason. The sample table contains under 85,000 clones; only one count was recorded for roughly 96% of them. Jointly, the top ten make up about 0.3% of the sample. The sequence derives from a human donor in good health. The sample was T cells isolated from PBMCs.

CDR3 sequence: CASSLVGLAGGYNEQFF. In nucleotides, the sequence is TGTGCCAGCAGCTTAGTGGGACTAGCGGGAGGTTACAATGAGCAGTTCTTC. The rearranged segments are TRBV7-8 and TRBJ2-1; 15 middle bases align to TRBD2. The CDR3 measures 17 amino acids from cysteine to phenylalanine. Only the CDR3 DNA is retained, 51 bases long and in frame from the first base. Per the germline V gene, SGHVS is the CDR1 and FQNEAQ is the CDR2. V is trimmed back by 1 base and J by 4 bases, and the junction contains 2 bases that no gene match accounts for.